This entry lists 5 T cell receptor beta chains sequenced from one sample in a study of T cell changes during pregnancy in multiple sclerosis. The repertoire was sequenced with immunoSEQ multiplex PCR; TCRdb's copy has only in-frame clones and lacks some. The profile shows some 42,000 clones, 70% to 90% of them singletons. The sample in question was CD4+ T cells from peripheral blood mononuclear cells, obtained after pregnancy. These receptors originate from a female donor with multiple sclerosis, enrolled in a pregnancy study.

The CDR3 sequence: CASSRDKKQHF. As DNA, the CDR3 is TGTGCCAGCAGCAGGGACAAGAAGCAGCATTTT. This sequence joins TRBV6-1 and TRBJ1-5; maybe TRBD1 (6 bases). From germline, CDR1 is MNHNS and CDR2 SASEGT. V dropped 6 bases and J dropped 13 bases, with 13 bases sitting between them. The CDR3 runs to 11 residues.

The J gene is TRBJ2-3, the V gene TRBV4-3, with D maybe TRBD2 (6 bases). Germline CDR1 and CDR2: LGHNA and YSLEER. V lost 3 bases, J lost 4 bases, and 14 bases lay in between. There are 15 residues in the CDR3. The CDR3 loop reads CASSHAGLSSDTQYF. CDR3 in DNA: TGCGCCAGCAGCCACGCGGGGCTCAGCTCAGATACGCAGTATTTT.

The V call is TRBV6-6, the J call TRBJ1-2; the D is unclear. Trimming removed 5 bases from V and 0 bases from J, with 16 bases in between. The CDR3 length is 16 residues. CDR1 MNHNY and CDR2 SVGAGI come from the germline V gene (reference sequence). This CDR3 reads CASSTSPDGTNYGYTF. As DNA, the CDR3 is TGTGCCAGCAGTACTTCCCCGGACGGGACTAACTATGGCTACACCTTC.

This clone was detected only a few times. Compared with germline, one end of the junction differs, possibly owing to a read error. The chain joins TRBV7-2 to TRBJ2-5; D might be TRBD2 (6 bases). The CDR3 loop spans 15 amino acids. Germline loops: CDR1 SGHTA, CDR2 FQGNSA. CDR3 nucleotide sequence: TGTGCCAGCAGCCCCAGACTAGATACCAAAGAGGCCCAGTACTTC. Encoded protein: CASSPRLDTKEAQYF.

This chain connects TRBV2 to TRBJ1-5; 7 nucleotides align to TRBD1. The V and J ends lost 6 bases and 7 bases, in that order; junction bases with no gene match: 9. Per germline, CDR1 SNHLY and CDR2 FYNNEI. The CDR3 contains 14 residues. CDR3 residues: CASSAGQPHQPQHF. In DNA form, the CDR3 reads TGTGCCAGCAGCGCGGGACAGCCCCACCAGCCCCAGCATTTT. Using reference TRBV2 and TRBJ1-5 for the parts outside the CDR3, the full variable domain is EPEVTQTPSHQVTQMGQEVILRCVPISNHLYFYWYRQILGQKVEFLVSFYNNEISEKSEIFDDQFSVERPDGSNFTLKIRSTKLEDSAMYFCASSAGQPHQPQHFGDGTRLSIL.